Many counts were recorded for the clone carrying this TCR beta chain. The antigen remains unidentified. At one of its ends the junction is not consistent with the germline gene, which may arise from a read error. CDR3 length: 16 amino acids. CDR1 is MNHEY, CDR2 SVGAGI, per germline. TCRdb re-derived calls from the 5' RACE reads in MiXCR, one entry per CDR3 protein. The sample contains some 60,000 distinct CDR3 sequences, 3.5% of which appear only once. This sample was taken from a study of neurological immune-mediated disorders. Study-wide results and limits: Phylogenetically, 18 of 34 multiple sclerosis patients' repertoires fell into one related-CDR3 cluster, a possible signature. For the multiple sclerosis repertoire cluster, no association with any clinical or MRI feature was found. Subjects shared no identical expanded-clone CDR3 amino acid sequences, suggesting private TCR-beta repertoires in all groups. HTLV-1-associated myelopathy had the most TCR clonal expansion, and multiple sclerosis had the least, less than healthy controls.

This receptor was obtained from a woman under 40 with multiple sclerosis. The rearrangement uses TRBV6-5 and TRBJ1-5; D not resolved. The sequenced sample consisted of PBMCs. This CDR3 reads CASSYTPLTSNQPQNF. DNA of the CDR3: TGTGCCAGCAGTTACACCCCTTTAACGAGCAATCAGCCCCAGAATTTT.